These 14 T cell receptor beta chains were all obtained from the same sample, sequenced in a study of T cell responses to AZD1222 COVID-19 vaccine. Clones were sequenced by immunoSEQ multiplex PCR, and TCRdb holds only the in-frame ones, with some missing. In the table there are some 150,000 clones, about 90% of which are singletons. Sequenced here: peripheral blood, sampled on day 0 of AZD1222 vaccination. The origin of the receptors is an adult in good health.

The rearrangement joins TRBV9 to TRBJ1-3; D remains ambiguous. Per germline, CDR1 SGDLS and CDR2 YYNGEE. V gave up 6 bases and J gave up 3 bases, with 7 bases separating them. The CDR3 length is 12 residues. DNA of the CDR3: TGTGCCAGCACCCGGGATGGAAACACCATATATTTT. Protein sequence: CASTRDGNTIYF.

This clone was seen a single time. The chain employs TRBV11-2 and TRBJ2-1, with D unclear. CDR1 is SGHAT, CDR2 FQNNGV, per germline. The CDR3 has 14 residues. Trimming cost V 1 base and J 2 bases, with 6 bases left between them. The DNA of the CDR3 is TGTGCCAGCAGCTTAGGTGGGACCTACAATGAGCAGTTCTTC. As protein: CASSLGGTYNEQFF.

The sample holds a few counts of this clone. The rearrangement links TRBV7-2 to TRBJ1-6; D remains unclear. The CDR3 is 15 residues long. The germline V gene encodes CDR1 SGHTA and CDR2 FQGNSA. Trimming removed 0 bases from V and 9 bases from J, with 12 bases in between. The CDR3 reads CASSLALSLGSPLHF. CDR3 sequence (DNA): TGTGCCAGCAGCTTAGCGCTAAGTCTGGGTTCACCCCTCCACTTT.

The chain recombines TRBV11-2 with TRBJ2-1; D could derive from TRBD1 or TRBD2 (5 bases each). From germline, CDR1 is SGHAT and CDR2 FQNNGV. Trimming stripped 5 bases from V and 4 bases from J, with 9 bases between. This CDR3 is 13 amino acids long. The CDR3 coding sequence is TGTGCCAGCAGCCTGGGACCATACAATGAGCAGTTCTTC. Translating it yields CASSLGPYNEQFF.

The V and J genes are TRBV7-8 and TRBJ2-7; TRBD2 aligns across 10 bases. The CDR3 length is 17 residues. CDR1 is SGHVS and CDR2 is FQNEAQ in the germline V gene. J was trimmed by 2 bases and V by 3 bases; bases with no gene match: 10. In DNA form, the CDR3 reads TGTGCCAGCAGCTTCCCCAGGGCAGCGGGAGGGGCCTACGAGCAGTACTTC. The encoded protein is CASSFPRAAGGAYEQYF. The full variable domain, rest sourced from reference TRBV7-8 and TRBJ2-7, is GAGVSQSPRYKVAKRGQDVALRCDPISGHVSLFWYQQALGQGPEFLTYFQNEAQLDKSGLPSDRFFAERPEGSVSTLKIQRTQQEDSAVYLCASSFPRAAGGAYEQYFGPGTRLTVT.

In this sample, this clone turned up a few times. J is TRBJ1-1 and V is TRBV4-1; no definite D call. Germline values: CDR1 MGHRA, CDR2 YSYEKL. The CDR3 runs 16 residues. Trimming took off 1 base at V and 6 bases at J, with 18 bases between the two ends. The CDR3 loop reads CASSQGFLTEGPEAFF. The DNA for the CDR3 is TGCGCCAGCAGCCAAGGTTTTCTGACCGAGGGTCCTGAAGCTTTCTTT.

This chain connects TRBV19 to TRBJ2-1; 8 bases match TRBD2. V gave up 5 bases and J gave up 6 bases; unmatched junction bases: 6. CDR3 length equals 14 residues. Germline loops: CDR1 LNHDA, CDR2 SQIVND (reference sequence). CDR3 DNA sequence: TGTGCCAGTAGTCCGGGACTAGGATCCAATGAGCAGTTCTTC. Protein sequence: CASSPGLGSNEQFF.

This chain joins TRBV4-1 and TRBJ2-2; 9 nucleotides agree with TRBD1. The CDR3 length is 16 residues. Trimming took 4 bases from V and 7 from J; bases not matched to a gene: 10. Germline CDR1 and CDR2: MGHRA and YSYEKL. The CDR3 sequence is CASSPAWGQGIGELFF. CDR3 sequence (DNA): TGCGCCAGCAGCCCGGCCTGGGGACAGGGTATCGGGGAGCTGTTTTTT.

The chain recombines TRBV2 with TRBJ2-5; the D gene is possibly TRBD2 (6 bases). Trimming removed 7 bases from V and 4 bases from J, with 13 bases in between. The length of the CDR3 is 13 residues. The germline V gene encodes CDR1 SNHLY and CDR2 FYNNEI. The DNA for the CDR3 is TGTGCCAGCATCCTAGGGAGGTTAGAGACCCAGTACTTC. Protein product: CASILGRLETQYF.

The CDR3 here is CASSLGVSGRTIEQFF. The DNA for the CDR3 is TGTGCCAGCAGCCTGGGGGTGAGCGGGAGGACGATTGAGCAGTTCTTC. The J gene is TRBJ2-1, the V gene TRBV7-2; 9 bases map to TRBD2. Trimming removed 5 bases from V and 9 bases from J; junction bases left unmatched: 14. The V gene's germline CDR1 is SGHTA and CDR2 FQGNSA. CDR3 length: 16 residues.

The chain joins TRBV12-3 or TRBV12-4 to TRBJ1-3; D is undetermined. The CDR3 spans 11 residues. Trimming cost V 6 bases and J 6 bases, with 6 bases left between them. CDR3 amino acids: CASSTENTIYF. For the CDR3, the DNA is TGTGCCAGCAGCACGGAAAACACCATATATTTT.

This clone has a count of ten or more. V and J are TRBV2 and TRBJ2-2, with unresolved D. The V end was cut by 6 bases, the J end by 3 bases, with 8 bases between. Germline V gives CDR1 SNHLY, CDR2 FYNNEI. CDR3 length: 13 residues. The CDR3 DNA is TGTGCCAGCAGGATCCGGGACACCGGGGAGCTGTTTTTT. It specifies CASRIRDTGELFF.

The chain couples TRBV13 to TRBJ1-1; no definite D call. V shed 5 bases and J shed 11 bases, with 15 bases lying between them. Germline CDR1 reads PRHDT; CDR2 reads FYEKMQ (reference sequence). This CDR3 has 12 amino acids. The CDR3 DNA sequence: TGTGCCAGCAGCCCGGGGAGAGGGAACGCTTTCTTT. Translated: CASSPGRGNAFF.

V gene TRBV5-6 combines with J gene TRBJ1-2, with D possibly being TRBD1 (5 bases). Germline CDR1 is SGHDT and CDR2 is YYEEEE. V was cut by 0 bases and J by 5 bases, with 11 bases left in between. The CDR3 spans 14 residues. CDR3 nucleotide sequence: TGTGCCAGCAGCTTGGCCCGGAGACAGTATGGCTACACCTTC. It codes for CASSLARRQYGYTF.